Listed below are T cell receptor beta chains from one sample, sequenced in a study of identical twins. TCRdb passed the 5' RACE reads through MiXCR, listing each CDR3 protein once. Of approximately 1.8 million distinct CDR3 sequences detected, about 30% appear once; the ten largest clones hold about 0.3%. Material: cord blood. The source is a newborn girl in good health. Each CDR3 is given with its conserved first and last residue. The D gene is left open where the match is weak. Only some rows state a clone size, as once, few, many or a class for expanded clones.

TGTGCCAGCTCACCGAGTCAGAGCAACTATGGCTACACCTTC | CASSPSQSNYGYTF | TRBV18 | - | TRBJ1-2 | - | 14
TGTGCCAGTAGTCGGTTAACCGGTAATGAAAAACTGTTTTTT | CASSRLTGNEKLFF | TRBV19 | - | TRBJ1-4 | - | 14
TGCAGTGCTAACAGGAGGGGGCGAGTCACAGATACGCAGTATTTT | CSANRRGRVTDTQYF | TRBV20-1 | - | TRBJ2-3 | - | 15
TGTGCCAGCTCACCGGCAGATACGCAGTATTTT | CASSPADTQYF | TRBV18 | - | TRBJ2-3 | many | 11
TGCAGTGCTAAGCTAGCGGGCCAAGAGACCCAGTACTTC | CSAKLAGQETQYF | TRBV20-1 | TRBD2 | TRBJ2-5 | - | 13
TGTGCCAGCAGGCTTTCCCAAGAGCTTTATGGCTACACCTTC | CASRLSQELYGYTF | TRBV12-3/TRBV12-4 | - | TRBJ1-2 | - | 14
TGTGCCAGCAGTTTACTAGCGGGAGGGAACAATGAGCAGTACTTC | CASSLLAGGNNEQYF | TRBV28 | TRBD2 | TRBJ2-5 | many | 15
TGTGCCAGCAGTCTACCCACAGGGGCCCTCTCCTACAATGAGCAGTTCTTC | CASSLPTGALSYNEQFF | TRBV6-2/TRBV6-3 | TRBD1 | TRBJ2-1 | few | 17
TGTGCCAGCGGTTCCAACACAGATACGCAGTATTTT | CASGSNTDTQYF | TRBV6-6 | - | TRBJ2-3 | - | 12
TGTGCCAGCAGTGACCCGGACAGGGCAAATCAGCCCCAGCATTTT | CASSDPDRANQPQHF | TRBV6-1 | TRBD1 | TRBJ1-5 | few | 15
TGTGCCAGCAGTTACCCCCCGACACTTCACGCGGCGACTAATGAAAAACTGTTTTTT | CASSYPPTLHAATNEKLFF | TRBV6-2/TRBV6-3 | - | TRBJ1-4 | few | 19
TGTGCCAGTAGTTCCTTATGGGGCCCGAACTACAATGAGCAGTTCTTC | CASSSLWGPNYNEQFF | TRBV19 | - | TRBJ2-1 | few | 16
TGCAGTGCTAGAGATCCCCGAACCCCGTCCTACGAGCAGTACTTC | CSARDPRTPSYEQYF | TRBV20-1 | - | TRBJ2-7 | few | 15
TGTGCCAGCCGCGGACAGGTTAGCACCGGGGAGCTGTTTTTT | CASRGQVSTGELFF | TRBV28 | TRBD1 | TRBJ2-2 | few | 14
TGTGCCAGCAGCCAAGTAGCGGGGTACATCACAGATACGCAGTATTTT | CASSQVAGYITDTQYF | TRBV4-2 | TRBD2 | TRBJ2-3 | few | 16
TGCAGTGCTAAGGATACCCTGGCCCAGTACTTC | CSAKDTLAQYF | TRBV20-1 | - | TRBJ2-5 | few | 11
TGTGCCAGCAGTTCCCCTAGGGCTACCACAGATACGCAGTATTTT | CASSSPRATTDTQYF | TRBV28 | - | TRBJ2-3 | few | 15
TGTGCCAGCAGGCCCCCCGTACGCCCCGCCACAGATACGCAGTATTTT | CASRPPVRPATDTQYF | TRBV12-3/TRBV12-4 | - | TRBJ2-3 | many | 16
TGTGCCAGCAGCTTGGGGACTCGGCTTGCCGGGGAGCTGTTTTTT | CASSLGTRLAGELFF | TRBV5-6 | - | TRBJ2-2 | few | 15
TGTGCCAGCAGTTTACACAGCACAGATACGCAGTATTTT | CASSLHSTDTQYF | TRBV5-1 | - | TRBJ2-3 | many | 13
TGTGCCAGCAGTACAGGAGATTCGTACACTGAAGCTTTCTTT | CASSTGDSYTEAFF | TRBV28 | - | TRBJ1-1 | - | 14
TGTGCCAGCAGTCGCCGAGGTGATAGCAATCAGCCCCAGCATTTT | CASSRRGDSNQPQHF | TRBV12-3/TRBV12-4 | - | TRBJ1-5 | few | 15
TGTGCCAGCAGTTTAGCGAGGCTAGCGAGCTCGGTCGTCACGCAGTATTTT | CASSLARLASSVVTQYF | TRBV27 | - | TRBJ2-3 | few | 17
TGTGCCAGCAGCCAGGGACCGGGACAGCCCTATGGCTACACCTTC | CASSQGPGQPYGYTF | TRBV4-2 | TRBD1 | TRBJ1-2 | - | 15
TGTGCCAGCCGACCGGGACAGGGGGGATATCCTTATAATTCACCCCTCCACTTT | CASRPGQGGYPYNSPLHF | TRBV21-1 | - | TRBJ1-6 | - | 18
TGTGCCAGCAACCCCGACAGGTTGGCGTCCTACAATGAGCAGTTCTTC | CASNPDRLASYNEQFF | TRBV7-8 | - | TRBJ2-1 | - | 16
TGCGCCAGCAGCTTGGCAGCGGGGAAAGAGACCCAGTACTTC | CASSLAAGKETQYF | TRBV5-1 | TRBD2 | TRBJ2-5 | - | 14
TGTGCCAGTTGTAGGGGGCCCAATGAGCAGTTCTTC | CASCRGPNEQFF | TRBV12-3/TRBV12-4 | TRBD1 | TRBJ2-1 | - | 12
TGTGCCAGCACTTTAAGGGGGGCGGGGTCGAGGTATTTT | CASTLRGAGSRYF | TRBV12-3/TRBV12-4 | - | TRBJ2-3 | - | 13
TGTGCCAGCACCTTAGGGTTTGGACAAGAGACCCAGTACTTC | CASTLGFGQETQYF | TRBV11-2 | - | TRBJ2-5 | few | 14
TGTGCCAACAGCATGGGGGGGAATGGGCAGTTCTTC | CANSMGGNGQFF | TRBV28 | TRBD2 | TRBJ2-1 | - | 12
TGCAGTGCTGCCGACAGGGGGCTAGAGACCCAGTACTTC | CSAADRGLETQYF | TRBV20-1 | TRBD1 | TRBJ2-5 | - | 13
TGCAGTGCCGATTCCCCGGGACAACTCCCCTACGAGCAGTACTTC | CSADSPGQLPYEQYF | TRBV20-1 | - | TRBJ2-7 | - | 15
TGTGCCAGCAGGGGACTAGCGGGGGGGCCTGACACCGGGGAGCTGTTTTTT | CASRGLAGGPDTGELFF | TRBV2 | TRBD2 | TRBJ2-2 | few | 17
TGTGCCAGCAGTGATGATGGTTGGACAGGCAATCAGCCCCAGCATTTT | CASSDDGWTGNQPQHF | TRBV2 | - | TRBJ1-5 | - | 16
TGCAGCGTCCAGGATGTCAATCAGCCCCAGCATTTT | CSVQDVNQPQHF | TRBV29-1 | - | TRBJ1-5 | many | 12
TGTGCCAGCAGTTCTACGAGGGCCCAGCATTTT | CASSSTRAQHF | TRBV28 | - | TRBJ1-5 | - | 11
TGTGCCAGCAGCTCTGGCGGACGCAGCACAGATACGCAGTATTTT | CASSSGGRSTDTQYF | TRBV11-3 | - | TRBJ2-3 | few | 15
TGTGCCAGTAGCTCGCGAAGGACTAGCGGTAATGAGCAGTACTTC | CASSSRRTSGNEQYF | TRBV7-2 | TRBD2 | TRBJ2-5 | - | 15
TGCAGCGTTGATCCGGAGGGGACTAGACTACCTACGCAGTATTTT | CSVDPEGTRLPTQYF | TRBV29-1 | TRBD2 | TRBJ2-3 | - | 15
TGTGCCAGCAGCCCATTAGCGGGAGTTATCTCCGGGGGGCTGTTTTTT | CASSPLAGVISGGLFF | TRBV7-9 | TRBD2 | TRBJ2-2 | - | 16
TGTGCCAGCAGGGAGGGACATCACTCTGGGGCCAACGTCCTGACTTTC | CASREGHHSGANVLTF | TRBV28 | - | TRBJ2-6 | - | 16
TGCAGTGCCCAGGGGTTCACTGAAGCTTTCTTT | CSAQGFTEAFF | TRBV20-1 | - | TRBJ1-1 | few | 11
TGTGCCAGCAGCTTAGAAAGACTAGCGGGAGCCTACGAGCAGTACTTC | CASSLERLAGAYEQYF | TRBV7-8 | TRBD2 | TRBJ2-7 | - | 16
TGTGCCAGCAGTTTATCCCAGGTTCCCTCCACAGATACGCAGTATTTT | CASSLSQVPSTDTQYF | TRBV28 | - | TRBJ2-3 | few | 16
TGTGCCAGCAGCCTGCAGACAGGGACCACTAACTATTGCTACACCTTC | CASSLQTGTTNYCYTF | TRBV9 | TRBD1 | TRBJ1-2 | - | 16
TGTGCCAGCAGCTTAGTCTGGGGCCTGGAGACCCAGTACTTC | CASSLVWGLETQYF | TRBV11-2 | - | TRBJ2-5 | few | 14
TGTGCCAGCAGCCACACCCATGGGGGTAATGGCTACACCTTC | CASSHTHGGNGYTF | TRBV16 | - | TRBJ1-2 | few | 14
TGTGCCAGCAGCGAGGGTGTCCAAGAGACCCAGTACTTC | CASSEGVQETQYF | TRBV2 | - | TRBJ2-5 | many | 13
TGTGCCAGCAGTTTGGTCTTGCTTCCACCCCTCGGAGGTGAGCAGTTCTTC | CASSLVLLPPLGGEQFF | TRBV28 | - | TRBJ2-1 | - | 17
TGTGCCACCAGTGACCCGGGACTAGCGGGAGAGGAGCAGTACTTC | CATSDPGLAGEEQYF | TRBV24-1 | TRBD2 | TRBJ2-5 | - | 15
TGTGCCAGCAGCAAACTGCCCGGGGACGGAAACACCATATATTTT | CASSKLPGDGNTIYF | TRBV21-1 | - | TRBJ1-3 | - | 15
TGTGCCAGCAGTCTGTATTATTGGACAGGGTGGGATGAAAAACTGTTTTTT | CASSLYYWTGWDEKLFF | TRBV28 | TRBD1 | TRBJ1-4 | - | 17
TGTGCCAGCAGTACCACCCCAGGACAGGCCCAGGGCACTGAAGCTTTCTTT | CASSTTPGQAQGTEAFF | TRBV6-2/TRBV6-3 | TRBD1 | TRBJ1-1 | - | 17
TGTGCCAGCAGCTCCGGACCGACCGACACAGATACGCAGTATTTT | CASSSGPTDTDTQYF | TRBV13 | - | TRBJ2-3 | few | 15
TGTGCCAGCAGTTGGACCCCGACAGATAATTCCCATTACAATGAGCAGTTCTTC | CASSWTPTDNSHYNEQFF | TRBV28 | - | TRBJ2-1 | - | 18